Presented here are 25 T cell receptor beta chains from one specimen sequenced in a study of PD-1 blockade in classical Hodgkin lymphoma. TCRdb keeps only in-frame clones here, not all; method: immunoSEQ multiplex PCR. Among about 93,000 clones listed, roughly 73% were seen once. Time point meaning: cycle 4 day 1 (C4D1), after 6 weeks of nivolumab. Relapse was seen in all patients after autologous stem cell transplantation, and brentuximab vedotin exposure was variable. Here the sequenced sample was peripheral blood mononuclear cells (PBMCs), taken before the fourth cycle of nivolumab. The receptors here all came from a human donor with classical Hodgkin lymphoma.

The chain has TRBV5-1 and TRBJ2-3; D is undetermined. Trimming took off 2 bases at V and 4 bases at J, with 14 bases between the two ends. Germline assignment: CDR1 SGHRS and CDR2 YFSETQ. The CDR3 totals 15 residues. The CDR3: CASSFNEVPADTQYF. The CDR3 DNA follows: TGCGCCAGCAGCTTCAACGAGGTTCCCGCAGATACGCAGTATTTT.

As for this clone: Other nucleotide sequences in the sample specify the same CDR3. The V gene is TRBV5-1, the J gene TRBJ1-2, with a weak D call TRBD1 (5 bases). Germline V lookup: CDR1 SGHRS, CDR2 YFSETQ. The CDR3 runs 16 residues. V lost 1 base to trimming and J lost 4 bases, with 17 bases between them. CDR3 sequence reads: CASSLYSVRETYGYTF. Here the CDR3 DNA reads TGCGCCAGCAGCTTGTATTCGGTCAGGGAGACCTATGGCTACACCTTC.

The chain's CDR3 is CASSLRRGQGDAFIPGQYF. The CDR3 DNA sequence: TGTGCCAGCAGCTTAAGGAGGGGACAGGGGGACGCCTTTATCCCGGGGCAGTATTTT. V and J are TRBV7-6 and TRBJ2-3; 11 bases agree with TRBD1. The CDR3 contains 19 residues. In germline, CDR1 is SGHVS, CDR2 FNYEAQ. V shed 2 bases, J shed 11 bases, and the junction held 21 bases outside the gene matches.

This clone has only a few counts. The CDR3 DNA reads TGTGCCAGCAGGTACAGGGATGGGGGCTACACCTTC. Translation: CASRYRDGGYTF. This rearrangement joins TRBV2 to TRBJ1-2, with a weak D call TRBD1 (6 bases). CDR3 size: 12 residues. Germline loops: CDR1 SNHLY, CDR2 FYNNEI. V was clipped by 6 bases and J by 8 bases, with 13 bases between them.

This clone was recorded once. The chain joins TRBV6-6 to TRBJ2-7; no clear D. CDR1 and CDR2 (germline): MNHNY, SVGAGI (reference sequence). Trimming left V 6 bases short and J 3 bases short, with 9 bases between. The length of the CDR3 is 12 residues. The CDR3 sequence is CASRGDFYEQYF. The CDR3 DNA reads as TGTGCCAGCAGGGGTGACTTCTACGAGCAGTACTTC.

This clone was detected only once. The CDR3 reads CASSLAGGASGYTF. The CDR3 DNA reads as TGTGCCAGCAGTTTGGCAGGGGGCGCTTCTGGCTACACCTTC. The chain links TRBV28 to TRBJ1-2, with 8 positions matching TRBD1. Losses at the gene ends were 3 bases for V and 7 bases for J; bases not matched to a gene: 7. The CDR3 is made up of 14 amino acids. Germline values: CDR1 MDHEN, CDR2 SYDVKM.

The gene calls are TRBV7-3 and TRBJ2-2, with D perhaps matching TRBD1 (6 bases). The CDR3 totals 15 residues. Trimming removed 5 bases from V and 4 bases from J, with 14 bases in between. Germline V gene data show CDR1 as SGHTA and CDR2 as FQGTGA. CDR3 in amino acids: CASSPDRLGTGELFF. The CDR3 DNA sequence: TGTGCCAGCAGCCCAGACAGGTTGGGCACCGGGGAGCTGTTTTTT.

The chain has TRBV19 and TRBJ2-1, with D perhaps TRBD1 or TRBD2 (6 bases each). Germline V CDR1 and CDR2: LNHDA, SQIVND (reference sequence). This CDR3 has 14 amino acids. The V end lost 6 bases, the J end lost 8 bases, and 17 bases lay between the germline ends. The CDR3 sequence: CASRYLGGMDEQFF. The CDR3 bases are TGTGCCAGTAGGTATCTGGGGGGCATGGATGAGCAGTTCTTC.

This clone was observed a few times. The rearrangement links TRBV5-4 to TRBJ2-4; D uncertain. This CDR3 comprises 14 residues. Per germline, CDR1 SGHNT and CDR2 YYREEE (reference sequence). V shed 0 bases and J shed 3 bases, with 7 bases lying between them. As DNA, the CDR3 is TGTGCCAGCAGCTTGGCACAGATCAAAAACATTCAGTACTTC. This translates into CASSLAQIKNIQYF.

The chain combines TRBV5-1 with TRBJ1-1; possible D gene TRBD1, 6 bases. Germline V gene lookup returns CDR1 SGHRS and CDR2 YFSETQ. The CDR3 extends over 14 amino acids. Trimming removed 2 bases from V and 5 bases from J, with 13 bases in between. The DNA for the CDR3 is TGCGCCAGCAGCTTCGGGGGCGCCGAGACTGAAGCTTTCTTT. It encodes CASSFGGAETEAFF.

CDR3 in DNA: TGTGCCAGTAGTATGGCGGATGGCTACACCTTC. Protein sequence: CASSMADGYTF. The V gene is TRBV19, the J gene TRBJ1-2; D gene ambiguous. This CDR3 comprises 11 residues. The germline CDR1 and CDR2 sequences are LNHDA and SQIVND (reference sequence). V lost 3 bases, J lost 6 bases, and 5 bases lay in between.

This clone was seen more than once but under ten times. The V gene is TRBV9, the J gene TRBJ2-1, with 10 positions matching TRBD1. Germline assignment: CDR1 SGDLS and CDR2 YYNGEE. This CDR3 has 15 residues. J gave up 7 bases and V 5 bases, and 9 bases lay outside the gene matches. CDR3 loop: CASSGSGTGANEQFF. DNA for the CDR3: TGTGCCAGCAGTGGATCCGGGACAGGGGCGAATGAGCAGTTCTTC.

CDR3 sequence: CASRRRAGVDTQYF. CDR3 sequence (DNA): TGTGCCAGCCGGCGGCGAGCGGGGGTAGATACGCAGTATTTT. This rearrangement joins TRBV5-6 to TRBJ2-3; TRBD2 aligns across 8 bases. The CDR3 consists of 14 residues. Looked up from germline, CDR1 is SGHDT and CDR2 is YYEEEE. The junction had 9 bases not matched to a gene; V was cut back by 7 bases and J by 5 bases.

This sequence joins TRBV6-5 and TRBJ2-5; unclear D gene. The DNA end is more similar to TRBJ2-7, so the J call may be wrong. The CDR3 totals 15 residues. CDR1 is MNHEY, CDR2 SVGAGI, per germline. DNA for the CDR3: TGTGCCAGCAGACCCGACCGTACGAGCTCCTACGAGCAGTACTTC. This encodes CASRPDRTSSYEQYF.

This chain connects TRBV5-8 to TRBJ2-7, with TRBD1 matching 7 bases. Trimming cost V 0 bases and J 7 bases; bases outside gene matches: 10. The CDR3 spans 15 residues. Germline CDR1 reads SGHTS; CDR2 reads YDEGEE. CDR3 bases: TGTGCCAGCAGCTTGGAGTGGCAGGGGGAGAAGGAGCAGTACTTC. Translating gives CASSLEWQGEKEQYF.

The CDR3 region has the DNA TGTGCCAGTAGTATATCTGGACAGGGCCAAGAGACCCAGTACTTC. Translating it yields CASSISGQGQETQYF. The chain joins TRBV19 to TRBJ2-5, with 8 bases that match TRBD1. CDR1 is LNHDA and CDR2 is SQIVND in the germline V gene (reference sequence). CDR3 length: 15 residues. With 2 bases clipped from V and 1 base from J, the junction kept 3 bases outside the gene matches.

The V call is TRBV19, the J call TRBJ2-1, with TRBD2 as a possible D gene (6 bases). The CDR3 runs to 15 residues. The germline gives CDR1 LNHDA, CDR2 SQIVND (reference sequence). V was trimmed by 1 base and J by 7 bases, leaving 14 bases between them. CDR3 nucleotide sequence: TGTGCCAGTAGTATAGGGCGGGGCCCTTCGAATGAGCAGTTCTTC. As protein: CASSIGRGPSNEQFF.

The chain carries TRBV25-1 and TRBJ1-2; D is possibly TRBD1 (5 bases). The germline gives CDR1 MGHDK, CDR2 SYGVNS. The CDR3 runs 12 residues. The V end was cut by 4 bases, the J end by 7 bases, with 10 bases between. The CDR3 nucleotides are TGTGCCAGCAGTGGAGACAGCAGTGGCTACACCTTC. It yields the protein CASSGDSSGYTF.

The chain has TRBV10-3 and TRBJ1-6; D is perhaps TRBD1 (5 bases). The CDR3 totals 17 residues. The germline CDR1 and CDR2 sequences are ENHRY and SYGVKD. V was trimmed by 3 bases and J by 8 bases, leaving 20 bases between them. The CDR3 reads CAISERGTAGTYSPLHF. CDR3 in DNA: TGTGCCATCAGTGAACGAGGTACAGCAGGGACGTATTCACCCCTCCACTTT.

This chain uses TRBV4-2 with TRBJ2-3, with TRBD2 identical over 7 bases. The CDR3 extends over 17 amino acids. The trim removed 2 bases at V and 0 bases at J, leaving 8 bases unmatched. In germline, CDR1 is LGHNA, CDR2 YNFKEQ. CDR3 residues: CASSQTFPSGSTDTQYF. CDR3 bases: TGTGCCAGCAGCCAAACTTTCCCTAGCGGAAGCACAGATACGCAGTATTTT.

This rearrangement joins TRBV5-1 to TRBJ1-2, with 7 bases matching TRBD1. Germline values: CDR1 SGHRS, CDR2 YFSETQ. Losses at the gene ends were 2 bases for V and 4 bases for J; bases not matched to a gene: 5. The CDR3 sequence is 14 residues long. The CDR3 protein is CASSLGQGVYGYTF. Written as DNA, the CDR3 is TGCGCCAGCAGCTTAGGGCAGGGGGTCTATGGCTACACCTTC.

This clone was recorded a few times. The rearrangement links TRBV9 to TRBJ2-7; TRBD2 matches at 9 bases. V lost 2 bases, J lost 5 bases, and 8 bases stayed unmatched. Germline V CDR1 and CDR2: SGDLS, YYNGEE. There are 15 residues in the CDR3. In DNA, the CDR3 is TGTGCCAGCAGCGTTCAGTTAGCGGGAGTCAACGAGCAGTACTTC. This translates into CASSVQLAGVNEQYF.

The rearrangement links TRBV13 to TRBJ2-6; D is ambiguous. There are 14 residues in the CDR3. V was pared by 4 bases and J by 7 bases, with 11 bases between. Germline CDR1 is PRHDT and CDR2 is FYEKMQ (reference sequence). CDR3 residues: CASSSTAKANVLTF. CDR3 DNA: TGTGCCAGCAGCTCTACGGCTAAAGCCAACGTCCTGACTTTC.

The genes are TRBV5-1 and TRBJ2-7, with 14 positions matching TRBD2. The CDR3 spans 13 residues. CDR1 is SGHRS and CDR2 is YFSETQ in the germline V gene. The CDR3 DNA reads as TGCGCGAGGGGACTAGCGGGAGTCGACGAGCAGTACTTC. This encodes CARGLAGVDEQYF.

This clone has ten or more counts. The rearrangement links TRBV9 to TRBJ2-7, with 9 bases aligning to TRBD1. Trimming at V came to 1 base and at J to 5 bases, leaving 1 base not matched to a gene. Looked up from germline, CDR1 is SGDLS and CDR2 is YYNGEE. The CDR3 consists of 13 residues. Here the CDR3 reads CASSVRTGDEQYF. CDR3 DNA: TGTGCCAGCAGCGTAAGGACAGGGGACGAGCAGTACTTC.